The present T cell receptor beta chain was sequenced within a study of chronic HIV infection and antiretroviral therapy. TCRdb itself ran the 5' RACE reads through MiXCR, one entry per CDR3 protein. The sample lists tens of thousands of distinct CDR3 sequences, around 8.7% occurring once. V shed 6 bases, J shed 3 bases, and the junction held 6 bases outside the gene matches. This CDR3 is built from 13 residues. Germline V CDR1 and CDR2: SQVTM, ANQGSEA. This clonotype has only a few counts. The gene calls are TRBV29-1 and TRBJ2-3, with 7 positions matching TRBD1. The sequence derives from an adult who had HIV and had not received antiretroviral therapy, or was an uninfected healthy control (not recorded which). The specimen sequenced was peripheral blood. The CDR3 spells CSVVRQGTDTQYF. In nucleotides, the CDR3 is TGCAGCGTCGTCAGACAGGGAACAGATACGCAGTATTTT.